This T cell receptor (beta chain) was captured by sequencing in a study of T cell repertoires in cytomegalovirus infection. Study in general: Recently identified HLA-C-restricted CMV epitopes were among the peptides used. Indications of both CMV infection and matching HLA type were provided by public TCR beta signatures.

V dropped 3 bases and J dropped 8 bases, with 14 bases sitting between them. The germline CDR1 and CDR2 sequences are MNHNS and SASEGT. This CDR3 has 14 residues. As for this clonotype: Its matching antigen is unknown.

Study-wide results and caveats: The ex vivo response showed dominance by HLA-C-restricted CMV-specific TCR beta clonotypes. Cumulative frequency of public TCR beta families picked out carriers of CMV plus the relevant HLA.

TCRdb re-called the reads with MiXCR, one entry per CDR3 protein. The sample contains about 150,000 distinct CDR3 sequences, about 32% of which appear only once. Material: CD8+ T cells from cultured PBMCs, obtained from culture after CMV antigen stimulation. This chain uses TRBV6-1 with TRBJ2-1; D perhaps matches TRBD1 (5 bases). This TCR came from a human donor in good health (CMV status not recorded). Some clones in this sample may be carry-over from other donors' samples. The CDR3: CASSEGQGFDEQFF. The CDR3 DNA follows: TGTGCCAGCAGTGAGGGGCAGGGTTTCGATGAGCAGTTCTTC.